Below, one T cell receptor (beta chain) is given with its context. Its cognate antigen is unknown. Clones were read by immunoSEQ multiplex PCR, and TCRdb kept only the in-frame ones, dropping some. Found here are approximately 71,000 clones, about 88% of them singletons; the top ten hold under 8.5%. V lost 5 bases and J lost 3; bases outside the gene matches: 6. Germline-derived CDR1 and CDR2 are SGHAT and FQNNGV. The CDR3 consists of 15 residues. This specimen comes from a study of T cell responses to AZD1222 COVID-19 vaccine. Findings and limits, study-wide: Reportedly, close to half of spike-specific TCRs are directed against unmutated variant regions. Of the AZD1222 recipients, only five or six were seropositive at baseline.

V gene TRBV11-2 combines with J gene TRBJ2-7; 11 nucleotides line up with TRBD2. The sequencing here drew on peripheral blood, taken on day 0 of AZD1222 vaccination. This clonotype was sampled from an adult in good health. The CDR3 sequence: CASSDPGLAVYEQYF. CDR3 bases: TGTGCCAGCAGCGACCCGGGACTAGCGGTCTACGAGCAGTACTTC.